The 8 T cell receptor beta chains below come from one sample, sequenced in a study of blood T cell repertoires in COVID-19. Sequencing used immunoSEQ multiplex PCR; TCRdb keeps in-frame clones, though not all of them. The sample has 330,000 or so clones, around 87% seen once. The sequenced sample consisted of PBMCs or T cells enriched from blood (not recorded which). Receptors were obtained from a man aged 40-50 years in a cohort exposed to, infected with or recovered from COVID-19 (not recorded which).

The rearrangement joins TRBV19 to TRBJ2-1, with D possibly matching TRBD2 (5 bases). V dropped 2 bases and J dropped 10 bases, with 9 bases sitting between them. The CDR3 runs 12 residues. Germline assignment: CDR1 LNHDA and CDR2 SQIVND (reference sequence). CDR3 sequence: CASSIIRGEQFF. DNA of the CDR3: TGTGCCAGTAGTATAATCAGAGGGGAGCAGTTCTTC.

This chain joins TRBV7-2 and TRBJ2-5; TRBD2 is a possible D gene (5 bases). Germline V lookup: CDR1 SGHTA, CDR2 FQGNSA. This CDR3 comprises 14 residues. V was clipped by 0 bases and J by 1 base, with 6 bases between them. The CDR3 reads CASSLASAQETQYF. CDR3 nucleotide sequence: TGTGCCAGCAGCTTAGCTAGCGCCCAAGAGACCCAGTACTTC. The full variable domain, rest sourced from reference TRBV7-2 and TRBJ2-5, is GAGVSQSPSNKVTEKGKDVELRCDPISGHTALYWYRQSLGQGLEFLIYFQGNSAPDKSGLPSDRFSAERTGGSVSTLTIQRTQQEDSAVYLCASSLASAQETQYFGPGTRLLVL.

V and J are TRBV7-9 and TRBJ1-3, with 8 positions matching TRBD1. V was pared by 5 bases and J by 5 bases, with 8 bases of the junction left unmatched. From germline, CDR1 is SEHNR and CDR2 FQNEAQ (reference sequence). The CDR3 is 15 residues long. The CDR3 sequence is CASSRDDRGRNTIYF. The CDR3 nucleotides are TGTGCCAGCAGCCGAGACGACAGGGGTCGAAACACCATATATTTT.

This clone has only one observation. CDR3 coding DNA: TGTGCCAGCAGTTACAATCCCCAGGGGGCTGGGGAGACCCAGTACTTC. It codes for CASSYNPQGAGETQYF. The rearrangement links TRBV6-2 or TRBV6-3 to TRBJ2-5, with 8 bases matching TRBD1. Germline-derived CDR1 and CDR2 are MNHEY and SVGEGT. J gave up 5 bases and V 2 bases, and 10 bases lay outside the gene matches. The CDR3 has 16 residues.

The chain uses TRBV28 and TRBJ1-5; 9 bases agree with TRBD1. CDR1 and CDR2 from the germline V gene are MDHEN and SYDVKM. V shed 10 bases and J 1 base; nucleotides not matched to a gene: 20. The CDR3 is 19 amino acids. CDR3 coding DNA: TGTGCCACCTATGAACAGGGGGCGAACTGGGCCCTCAGCAATCAGCCCCAGCATTTT. It specifies CATYEQGANWALSNQPQHF.

V gene TRBV28 combines with J gene TRBJ1-5; tentatively, D is TRBD1 (6 bases). Looked up from germline, CDR1 is MDHEN and CDR2 is SYDVKM. The V end lost 8 bases, the J end lost 5 bases, and 13 bases lay between the germline ends. This CDR3 comprises 13 residues. The CDR3 DNA follows: TGTGCCAGCGGTAGGGGGGGCTATCAGCCCCAGCATTTT. Amino acid sequence: CASGRGGYQPQHF.

V and J are TRBV4-1 and TRBJ2-7, with 9 bases fitting TRBD1. CDR3 length equals 16 residues. Trimming cost V 1 base and J 2 bases; bases outside gene matches: 6. The germline V gene encodes CDR1 MGHRA and CDR2 YSYEKL. The CDR3 is CASSQGLGQGTYEQYF. As DNA, the CDR3 is TGCGCCAGCAGCCAAGGGTTAGGACAGGGGACCTACGAGCAGTACTTC.

The chain is built from TRBV4-1 and TRBJ2-3, with unresolved D. The CDR3 runs 14 residues. Germline CDR1 is MGHRA and CDR2 is YSYEKL. Deletions cut 1 base from V and 2 bases from J, with 7 bases between. DNA for the CDR3: TGCGCCAGCAGCCAAGCCCAGAACACAGATACGCAGTATTTT. Protein: CASSQAQNTDTQYF.